Detailed here is one T cell receptor beta chain. The antigen remains unidentified. This record comes from a study of PD-L1 blockade in urothelial cancer. Overall study context: Once treatment had started, blood was analyzed at 3 weeks (second dose) and again at 6 weeks. Blood samples had a median of approximately 150,000 T cells. Regarding the study as a whole: Durable benefit was linked to greater 3-week expansion of tumor-associated blood clones.

Sequenced by immunoSEQ multiplex PCR; TCRdb stores in-frame clones only, minus some. Here the sample spans 70,000 to 90,000 clones, around 85% being singletons. Time point described: pretreatment peripheral blood. The patients had locally advanced or metastatic urothelial carcinoma. CDR3 length equals 15 residues. CDR1 and CDR2 (germline): SGHRS, YFSETQ. Trimming left V 4 bases short and J 6 bases short, with 17 bases between. The sample here was PBMCs, taken around atezolizumab (anti-PD-L1) treatment. This receptor was taken from a man aged 55 to 70 with urothelial cancer. The rearrangement joins TRBV5-1 to TRBJ1-5, with D perhaps TRBD1 (5 bases). The CDR3 DNA sequence: TGCGCCAGCAGCCACCTCGGAGGGGAGGCTCAGCCCCAGCATTTT. Translated, it gives CASSHLGGEAQPQHF.